This T cell receptor (beta chain) emerged from a study of response to subunit inactivated influenza vaccine. The V gene lost 3 bases and the J gene lost 2 bases, with 15 bases spanning the gap. Germline values: CDR1 SGHKS, CDR2 YYEKEE (reference sequence). The CDR3 has 16 residues. TCRdb reprocessed the RT-PCR reads with MiXCR, giving one entry per CDR3 protein. The sample shows around 600,000 distinct CDR3 sequences, around 11% of them seen only once. This same sample was also taken into another study, of T cells expressing NK-cell markers. Turning to that study: Researchers built TCR beta cDNA using 5'RACE template switching with UMIs. Investigators obtained TCR beta repertoires from sorted CD3+CD56+NKG2C+, CD3+CD56+NKG2C- and CD3+CD56-NKG2C+ T cells. The study found dominant NKG2C+ clonotypes at about 1.0-7.0% of CD8+ T cells in roughly six donors.

The chain carries TRBV5-5 and TRBJ1-3; TRBD1 might be the D (6 bases). The receptor was isolated from a man aged 50 to 60 who received an inactivated influenza vaccine. The sequences come from PBMCs from blood, collected on the day of vaccination. This chain's CDR3 is CASSSQPQGTGNTIYF. Written as DNA, the CDR3 is TGTGCCAGCAGCTCCCAACCACAGGGAACTGGAAACACCATATATTTT.